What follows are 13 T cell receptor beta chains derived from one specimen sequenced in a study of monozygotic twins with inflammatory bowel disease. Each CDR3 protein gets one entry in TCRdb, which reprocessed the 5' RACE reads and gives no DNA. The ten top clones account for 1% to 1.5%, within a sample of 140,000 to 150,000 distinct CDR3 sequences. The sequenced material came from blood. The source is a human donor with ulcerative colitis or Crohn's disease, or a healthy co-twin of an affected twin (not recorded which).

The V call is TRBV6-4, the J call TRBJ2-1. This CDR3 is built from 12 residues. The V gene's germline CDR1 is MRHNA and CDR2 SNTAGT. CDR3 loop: CASSADGNEQFF.

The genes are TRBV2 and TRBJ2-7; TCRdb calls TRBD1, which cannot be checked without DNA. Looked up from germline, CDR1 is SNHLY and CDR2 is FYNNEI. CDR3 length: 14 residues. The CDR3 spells CASSYGQGPYEQYF.

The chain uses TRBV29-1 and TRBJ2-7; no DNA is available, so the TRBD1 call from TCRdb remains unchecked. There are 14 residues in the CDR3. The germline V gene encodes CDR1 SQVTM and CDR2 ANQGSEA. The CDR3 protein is CSAETDKNSPEQYF.

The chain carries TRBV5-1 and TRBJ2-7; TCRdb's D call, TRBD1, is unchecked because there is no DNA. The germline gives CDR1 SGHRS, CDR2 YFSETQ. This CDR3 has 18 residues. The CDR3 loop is CASSLSGGRRLGSYEQYF.

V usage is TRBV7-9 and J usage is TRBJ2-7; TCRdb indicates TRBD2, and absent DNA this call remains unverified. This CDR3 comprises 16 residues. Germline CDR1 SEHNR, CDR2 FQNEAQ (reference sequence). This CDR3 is CASSLGLAGGSYEQYF.

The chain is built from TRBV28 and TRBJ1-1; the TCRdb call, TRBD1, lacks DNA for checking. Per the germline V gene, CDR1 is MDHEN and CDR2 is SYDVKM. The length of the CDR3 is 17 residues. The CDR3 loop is CASSFLKGGLTNTEAFF.

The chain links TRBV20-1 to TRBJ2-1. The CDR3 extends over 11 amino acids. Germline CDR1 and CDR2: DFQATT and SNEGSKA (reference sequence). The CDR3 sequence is CSATLGAEQFF.

This CDR3 reads CASSKNSWRDYGYTF. The chain recombines TRBV6-2 or TRBV6-3 with TRBJ1-2. The CDR3 sequence is 15 residues long. Germline V lookup: CDR1 MNHEY, CDR2 SVGEGT.

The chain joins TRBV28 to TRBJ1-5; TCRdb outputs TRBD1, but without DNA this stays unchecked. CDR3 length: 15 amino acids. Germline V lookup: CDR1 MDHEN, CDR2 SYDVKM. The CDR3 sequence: CASSTPSSGGQPQHF.

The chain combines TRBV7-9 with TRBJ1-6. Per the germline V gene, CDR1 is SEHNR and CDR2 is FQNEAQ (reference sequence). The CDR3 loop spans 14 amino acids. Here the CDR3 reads CASSFPGPNSPLHF.

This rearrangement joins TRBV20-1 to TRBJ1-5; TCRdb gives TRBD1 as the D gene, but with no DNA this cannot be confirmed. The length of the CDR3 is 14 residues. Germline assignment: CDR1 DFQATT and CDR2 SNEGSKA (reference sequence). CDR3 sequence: CSARDLKGYQPQHF.

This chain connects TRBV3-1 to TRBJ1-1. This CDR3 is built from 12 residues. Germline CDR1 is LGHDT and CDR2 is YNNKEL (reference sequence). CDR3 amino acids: CASSQGWVEAFF.

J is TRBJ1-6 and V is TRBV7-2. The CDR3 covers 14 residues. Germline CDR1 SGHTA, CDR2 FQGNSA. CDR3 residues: CASRQESYNSPLHF. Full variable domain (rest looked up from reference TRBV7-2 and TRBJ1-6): GAGVSQSPSNKVTEKGKDVELRCDPISGHTALYWYRQSLGQGLEFLIYFQGNSAPDKSGLPSDRFSAERTGGSVSTLTIQRTQQEDSAVYLCASRQESYNSPLHFGNGTRLTVT.